This TCR beta chain derives from a study of identical twins. TCRdb used MiXCR to reprocess the 5' RACE reads, holding one entry per CDR3 protein. The top ten hold more than 3% of the sample, which has nearly 250,000 distinct CDR3 sequences, 5.5% to 8% seen once. CDR1 MNHEY and CDR2 SVGEGT come from the germline V gene. This CDR3 is 15 amino acids long. V was shortened by 4 bases and J by 2 bases, with 14 bases between the two germline ends. The same data also contributed to another study, on yellow fever vaccine responses in identical twins.

Source material: memory (CD45RO+) T cells sorted from blood. The source of this sequence is a woman between 18 and 29 years old in good health. The chain recombines TRBV6-2 or TRBV6-3 with TRBJ1-1; D gene ambiguous. The CDR3 here is CASSWFGVGNTEAFF. The CDR3 coding sequence is TGTGCCAGCAGTTGGTTCGGGGTTGGAAACACTGAAGCTTTCTTT.